This T cell receptor beta chain stems from a study of long-term antiretroviral therapy in people with HIV. Whole-study findings and limits: Control repertoires displayed wider CDR3 length ranges than the HIV repertoires.

The V segment lost 2 bases and the J segment 0 bases; nucleotides outside the gene matches: 8. The length of the CDR3 is 17 residues. Germline CDR1 and CDR2: GTSNPN and SVGIG (reference sequence). The assay used was immunoSEQ (version v3.0), run at survey level. Profiling relied on immunoSEQ multiplex PCR, and the TCRdb table lists in-frame clones only, not all of them. The table includes over 10,000 clones, roughly nine tenths detected once. In regard to this clone: Its antigen is not identified.

V gene TRBV30 combines with J gene TRBJ1-3; 9 bases fit TRBD1. Sequenced material: unsorted PBMCs, taken 2.1 years after starting antiretroviral therapy. The source of this sequence is a woman in her forties with HIV. The CDR3: CAWSPGTGGSSGNTIYF. CDR3 bases: TGTGCCTGGAGTCCGGGCACAGGGGGCAGCTCTGGAAACACCATATATTTT.